Presented here are 21 T cell receptor beta chains from one specimen sequenced in a study of blood T cell repertoires in COVID-19 (dated by TCRdb to the early 2020s). Library prep was done by the immunoSEQ multiplex PCR assay. The table comes from immuneACCESS by way of TCRdb, which keeps in-frame sequences with V and J called. Part of the clones is missing from these tables; in studies checked, under half for an unresolved V gene and the rest for unknown reasons. This sample comprises roughly 210,000 clones, around 90% of them detected only once. The top ten constitute around 7% of the sample. Sequenced material: PBMCs or T cells enriched from blood (not recorded which). Receptors were obtained from a man aged 25-40 years in a cohort exposed to, infected with or recovered from COVID-19 (not recorded which).

This clone was seen many times. The V and J genes are TRBV14 and TRBJ2-5, with D hard to call. V was trimmed by 1 base and J by 5 bases, leaving 11 bases between them. The CDR3 contains 14 residues. Germline loops: CDR1 SGHDN, CDR2 FVKESK. The CDR3, as DNA: TGTGCCAGCAGCCAAGGAGCTAGATCGGAGACCCAGTACTTC. Protein product: CASSQGARSETQYF.

The rearrangement uses TRBV27 and TRBJ2-2; 9 bases line up with TRBD2. The CDR3 extends over 19 amino acids. Losses at the gene ends were 4 bases for V and 1 base for J; bases not matched to a gene: 13. Germline V lookup: CDR1 MNHEY, CDR2 SMNVEV (reference sequence). CDR3 nucleotide sequence: TGTGCCAGCAGTTCCCCCCTTCCTAGCGGGGTAATGAACACCGGGGAGCTGTTTTTT. Translating it yields CASSSPLPSGVMNTGELFF.

The V and J genes are TRBV5-1 and TRBJ2-7; D uncertain. The CDR3 covers 14 residues. V was cut by 4 bases and J by 0 bases, with 11 bases left in between. Germline CDR1 is SGHRS and CDR2 is YFSETQ. CDR3 DNA sequence: TGCGCCAGCAGCCCTGACCCTAGCTCCTACGAGCAGTACTTC. It translates to CASSPDPSSYEQYF.

The rearrangement uses TRBV19 and TRBJ2-7; D gene unclear. The length of the CDR3 is 13 residues. With 4 bases removed from V and 0 bases from J, the gap between germline ends came to 7 bases. Germline V lookup: CDR1 LNHDA, CDR2 SQIVND (reference sequence). CDR3 sequence reads: CASSTFISYEQYF. The CDR3 nucleotides read TGTGCCAGTAGTACTTTTATCTCCTACGAGCAGTACTTC. Filled out from reference TRBV19 and TRBJ2-7, the complete variable domain reads DGGITQSPKYLFRKEGQNVTLSCEQNLNHDAMYWYRQDPGQGLRLIYYSQIVNDFQKGDIAEGYSVSREKKESFPLTVTSAQKNPTAFYLCASSTFISYEQYFGPGTRLTVT.

In DNA form, the CDR3 reads TGTGCCAGCTCACCTTCTATGGACAGGACCTACAATGAGCAGTTCTTC. Translated, it gives CASSPSMDRTYNEQFF. The chain couples TRBV18 to TRBJ2-1, with 7 bases fitting TRBD1. The CDR3 covers 16 residues. Germline CDR1 reads KGHSH; CDR2 reads LQKENI. Trimming took 3 bases from V and 2 from J; bases not matched to a gene: 7.

CDR3 nucleotides: TGTGCCAGCAGCAAAGATGGGGGCCGCTACGAGCAGTACTTC. Amino acid sequence: CASSKDGGRYEQYF. The chain uses TRBV21-1 and TRBJ2-7; the D segment call TRBD1 is taken from the table without a DNA check. TRBV21-1 is deemed a pseudogene. This CDR3 spans 14 amino acids.

The chain joins TRBV4-3 to TRBJ2-1, with a possible D match to TRBD2 (6 bases). From germline, CDR1 is LGHNA and CDR2 YSLEER. Deletions cut 0 bases from V and 8 bases from J, with 14 bases between. The CDR3 is made up of 15 amino acids. The CDR3: CASSQEMGLSHEQFF. The CDR3 DNA reads TGCGCCAGCAGCCAAGAGATGGGACTTAGCCATGAGCAGTTCTTC.

This clone was observed once. The V call is TRBV14, the J call TRBJ2-5, with D perhaps TRBD2 (6 bases). Per germline, CDR1 SGHDN and CDR2 FVKESK. V shed 0 bases and J shed 9 bases, with 17 bases lying between them. The CDR3 consists of 15 residues. The CDR3 nucleotides are TGTGCCAGCAGCCAAGATTCCCCCCCCGGGAGCGCCCAGTACTTC. As protein: CASSQDSPPGSAQYF.

The chain uses TRBV7-9 and TRBJ1-4; 9 bases match TRBD1. This CDR3 is 14 amino acids long. Unmatched junction bases numbered 5, after V lost 4 bases and J lost 8 bases. Germline V gene sequence: CDR1 SEHNR, CDR2 FQNEAQ (reference sequence). This chain's CDR3 is CASSSGQGKEKLFF. CDR3 nucleotides: TGTGCCAGCAGCTCAGGACAGGGGAAGGAAAAACTGTTTTTT.

The chain recombines TRBV7-9 with TRBJ2-3, with D perhaps TRBD2 (7 bases). The length of the CDR3 is 16 residues. Germline V gene sequence: CDR1 SEHNR, CDR2 FQNEAQ (reference sequence). Trimming stripped 5 bases from V and 1 base from J, with 16 bases between. The chain's CDR3 is CASSPEGGLGTDTQYF. CDR3 DNA sequence: TGTGCCAGCAGCCCCGAGGGGGGGTTGGGCACAGATACGCAGTATTTT. The variable domain in full, completed from reference TRBV7-9 and TRBJ2-3, reads DTGVSQNPRHKITKRGQNVTFRCDPISEHNRLYWYRQTLGQGPEFLTYFQNEAQLEKSRLLSDRFSAERPKGSFSTLEIQRTEQGDSAMYLCASSPEGGLGTDTQYFGPGTRLTVL.

The chain carries TRBV7-2 and TRBJ1-4, with TRBD1 matching 8 bases. The length of the CDR3 is 15 residues. Germline CDR1 SGHTA, CDR2 FQGNSA. Unmatched junction bases numbered 10, after V lost 5 bases and J lost 8 bases. The CDR3 DNA sequence: TGTGCCAGCAGCCAACCCGCAGGGGGCGGCGAAAAACTGTTTTTT. As protein: CASSQPAGGGEKLFF.

The V call is TRBV27, the J call TRBJ2-2; TRBD2 agrees at 12 bases. J was trimmed by 0 bases and V by 5 bases; bases with no gene match: 10. Germline V gene data show CDR1 as MNHEY and CDR2 as SMNVEV (reference sequence). This CDR3 comprises 19 residues. CDR3 sequence reads: CASSRFILAGGPNTGELFF. The CDR3, as DNA: TGTGCCAGCAGTCGGTTCATACTAGCGGGAGGACCGAACACCGGGGAGCTGTTTTTT.

This clone was found a few times. V gene TRBV19 combines with J gene TRBJ2-2; weak D call: TRBD2 (6 bases). The CDR3 loop spans 14 amino acids. Germline values: CDR1 LNHDA, CDR2 SQIVND (reference sequence). With 3 bases removed from V and 6 bases from J, the gap between germline ends came to 11 bases. The CDR3 nucleotides are TGTGCCAGTAGTATTTTGACGGGAGCCGGGGAGCTGTTTTTT. Its protein is CASSILTGAGELFF.

V and J are TRBV5-4 and TRBJ1-2, with 9 bases fitting TRBD1. The CDR3 contains 13 residues. Germline assignment: CDR1 SGHNT and CDR2 YYREEE (reference sequence). Losses at the gene ends were 7 bases for V and 3 bases for J; bases not matched to a gene: 4. The CDR3 DNA reads TGTGCCAGCGCCACAGGGGGCCACTATGGCTACACCTTC. It is translated as CASATGGHYGYTF.

J is TRBJ2-1 and V is TRBV7-6; 7 positions match TRBD1. J lost 5 bases, V lost 5 bases, and 0 bases had no gene match. This CDR3 has 12 residues. Looked up from germline, CDR1 is SGHVS and CDR2 is FNYEAQ. The DNA of the CDR3 is TGTGCCAGCAGCCAGGGGGACAATGAGCAGTTCTTC. Translating it yields CASSQGDNEQFF.

The gene calls are TRBV9 and TRBJ2-1; 9 nucleotides align to TRBD1. Trimming removed 2 bases from V and 8 bases from J; junction bases left unmatched: 8. This CDR3 contains 15 residues. Germline lookup yields CDR1 SGDLS and CDR2 YYNGEE. CDR3 sequence: CASSVTGGSGYEQFF. The CDR3, as DNA: TGTGCCAGCAGCGTGACAGGGGGTAGCGGGTATGAGCAGTTCTTC.

This clone has more than one count but fewer than ten. This chain connects TRBV19 to TRBJ1-4; 9 bases are shared with TRBD1. V trimming: 7 bases; J trimming: 7 bases; junction bases outside the gene matches: 7. This CDR3 comprises 14 residues. CDR1 is LNHDA and CDR2 is SQIVND in the germline V gene (reference sequence). CDR3 loop: CASTSGQGIEKLFF. For the CDR3, the DNA is TGTGCCAGTACATCCGGACAGGGGATTGAAAAACTGTTTTTT.

This chain connects TRBV27 to TRBJ1-1; perhaps TRBD1 as D (6 bases). Trimming removed 2 bases at V and 7 bases at J, with 17 bases between. Germline loops: CDR1 MNHEY, CDR2 SMNVEV (reference sequence). This CDR3 comprises 15 residues. The CDR3 DNA follows: TGTGCCAGCAGTTTAACCGGGGGGCGCCTCCATGAAGCTTTCTTT. Its protein is CASSLTGGRLHEAFF.

The chain uses TRBV5-1 and TRBJ2-7; TRBD1 might be the D (5 bases). This CDR3 is built from 13 residues. Trimming took off 0 bases at V and 5 bases at J, with 9 bases between the two ends. CDR1 and CDR2 (germline): SGHRS, YFSETQ. The CDR3 spells CASSLADTDEQYF. CDR3 bases: TGCGCCAGCAGCTTGGCGGACACGGACGAGCAGTACTTC.

Regarding this clone: Other DNA sequences in this specimen translate into the identical CDR3. The rearrangement joins TRBV2 to TRBJ2-5; D gene uncertain. This CDR3 is 10 amino acids long. V was pared by 5 bases and J by 5 bases, with 3 bases between. CDR1 SNHLY and CDR2 FYNNEI come from the germline V gene. CDR3 in DNA: TGTGCCAGCAGTCTCGAGACCCAGTACTTC. This encodes CASSLETQYF. Together with reference TRBV2 and TRBJ2-5, the CDR3 gives the full variable domain: EPEVTQTPSHQVTQMGQEVILRCVPISNHLYFYWYRQILGQKVEFLVSFYNNEISEKSEIFDDQFSVERPDGSNFTLKIRSTKLEDSAMYFCASSLETQYFGPGTRLLVL.

This clone was observed a handful of times. The rearrangement uses TRBV2 and TRBJ2-2, with 8 bases aligning to TRBD2. The germline V gene encodes CDR1 SNHLY and CDR2 FYNNEI. V shed 3 bases, J shed 3 bases, and the junction held 3 bases outside the gene matches. The CDR3 consists of 15 residues. DNA of the CDR3: TGTGCCAGCAGTGATACTAGCGGTTACACCGGGGAGCTGTTTTTT. It is translated as CASSDTSGYTGELFF.